A selection of T cell receptor beta chains follows, all from one sample in a study of blood T cell repertoires in COVID-19. Method: immunoSEQ multiplex PCR; TCRdb's copy keeps in-frame clones and lacks some. The sample includes 100,000 or so clones, 85% seen only once; the top ten take about 1.8%. Sequencing was performed on peripheral blood. The receptor source for this set is a woman in her 70s with active or convalescent COVID-19. The CDR3 runs from the conserved cysteine through the conserved F or W. A D gene is named only where the DNA matches it firmly. Clone size, where shown, is once, few, many, or a class for clones that have expanded.

v_call	clone_size	j_call	d_call	cdr3_nt	cdr3_aa
TRBV2	NA	TRBJ2-1	TRBD2	TGTGCCAGCAACCCCCAGCGGGGGGGCCAGGGAGAGCAGTTCTTC	CASNPQRGGQGEQFF
TRBV19	NA	TRBJ1-5	TRBD1	TGTGCCAGTAGTAGAGACAGGGGGGAAGGTAAGCCCCAGCATTTT	CASSRDRGEGKPQHF
TRBV6-5	NA	TRBJ1-5	NA	TGTGCCAGCAGCCCCCGAGGACAGCCCAATCAGCCCCAGCATTTT	CASSPRGQPNQPQHF
TRBV28	NA	TRBJ1-1	NA	TGTGCCAGCAGTTTAATCGGGGGGACTGCTGAAGCTTTCTTT	CASSLIGGTAEAFF
TRBV19	NA	TRBJ2-3	TRBD2	TGTGCCAGTAGGGGGCTAGCGGGCGGGACAGATACGCAGTATTTT	CASRGLAGGTDTQYF
TRBV12-3/TRBV12-4	NA	TRBJ1-6	TRBD1	TGTGCCAGCAGTCGCCAGGGGGGACCCCTCCACTTT	CASSRQGGPLHF
TRBV5-1	NA	TRBJ2-3	TRBD2	TGCGCCAGCAGCTTGAACTTGTGGACTAGCGGGGGGCGGGGAGATACGCAGTATTTT	CASSLNLWTSGGRGDTQYF
TRBV28	once	TRBJ1-3	NA	TGTGCCAGCAGTTTAAAAGGCAGGGCCTCCTCTGGAAACACCATATATTTT	CASSLKGRASSGNTIYF
TRBV5-4	NA	TRBJ2-7	NA	TGTGCCAGCAGCTTGGTTAGCGCCTCCTACGAGCAGTACTTC	CASSLVSASYEQYF
TRBV11-2	NA	TRBJ1-3	NA	TGTGCCAGCAGCTTAGACAGGTCATATGGAAACACCATATATTTT	CASSLDRSYGNTIYF
TRBV28	NA	TRBJ1-2	TRBD1	TGTGCCAGCAGTTCATGGGACAGATCATATGGCTACACCTTC	CASSSWDRSYGYTF
TRBV24-1	NA	TRBJ2-2	NA	TGTGCCACCAGTGTGGGGGCCCAGAACACCGGGGAGCTGTTTTTT	CATSVGAQNTGELFF
TRBV4-2	NA	TRBJ1-4	TRBD1	TGTGCCAGCAGCCAAAGGGACAGGGGGGCAACTAATGAAAAACTGTTTTTT	CASSQRDRGATNEKLFF
TRBV7-2	NA	TRBJ2-7	TRBD2	TGTGCCAGCAGCTTAGGGGGTAGCGGGACCGGGTACGAGCAGTACTTC	CASSLGGSGTGYEQYF
TRBV5-5	NA	TRBJ1-4	TRBD1	TGTGCCAGCAGCCGCTCCCCGGGACAGGGGGCAACTAATGAAAAACTGTTTTTT	CASSRSPGQGATNEKLFF
TRBV18	NA	TRBJ2-7	TRBD2	TGTGCCAGCTCACCGGGGGGGGTCTACGAGCAGTACTTC	CASSPGGVYEQYF
TRBV30	NA	TRBJ2-2	NA	TGTGCCTGGAGTGCAAACACCGGGGAGCTGTTTTTT	CAWSANTGELFF
TRBV18	many	TRBJ1-2	NA	TGTGCCAGCTCACCAAGGCAGGAGGATGGCTACACCTTC	CASSPRQEDGYTF
TRBV5-1	NA	TRBJ2-2	TRBD2	TGCGCCAGCAGCACATCGACTAGCAGGAACACCGGGGAGCTGTTTTTT	CASSTSTSRNTGELFF
TRBV4-2	NA	TRBJ2-5	TRBD1	TGTGCCAGCAGCCCCGGGACAGGGGAAGTGGTGGCATACTTC	CASSPGTGEVVAYF
TRBV30	NA	TRBJ1-1	NA	TGTGCCTGGAGTGACTCGAGGAACACTGAAGCTTTCTTT	CAWSDSRNTEAFF
TRBV11-3	NA	TRBJ2-1	TRBD2	TGTGCCAGCAGCTTAGATCTTTTAAATGGACTAGCGCTGGCCAATGAGCAGTTCTTC	CASSLDLLNGLALANEQFF
TRBV20-1	NA	TRBJ2-5	NA	TGCAGTGCTACGGGGGAAGAGACCCAGTACTTC	CSATGEETQYF
TRBV30	NA	TRBJ2-6	NA	TGTGCCTGGAGGGGTCAGGGGCTTGGGGCCAACGTCCTGACTTTC	CAWRGQGLGANVLTF
TRBV9	few	TRBJ1-1	TRBD1	TGTGCCAGCAGCGCCTGGACAGGGGTGAACACTGAAGCTTTCTTT	CASSAWTGVNTEAFF
TRBV3-1/TRBV3-2	few	TRBJ1-4	NA	TGTGCCAGCAGCCAAGAATGGCAACAGGCCTCGGCTAATGAAAAACTGTTTTTT	CASSQEWQQASANEKLFF
TRBV7-9	NA	TRBJ1-2	NA	TGTGCCAGCAGCTTAGGTCTAGGGGCCGGCTTCGATGGCTACACCTTC	CASSLGLGAGFDGYTF
TRBV2	NA	TRBJ2-1	NA	TGTGCCAGCAGTTTGACCCGTAAACGGGACAATGAGCAGTTCTTC	CASSLTRKRDNEQFF
TRBV9	NA	TRBJ2-1	NA	TGTGCCAGCAGCGTAGGCCGGACAAACAATGAGCAGTTCTTC	CASSVGRTNNEQFF
TRBV20-1	once	TRBJ1-1	NA	TGCAGTGCTTTCGGGACTAAAGAAGCTTTCTTT	CSAFGTKEAFF
TRBV6-1	NA	TRBJ1-1	NA	TGTGCCAGCAGTGAGGGGCTCGAGAACACTGAAGCTTTCTTT	CASSEGLENTEAFF
TRBV10-3	NA	TRBJ1-2	TRBD1	TGTGCCATCAGTGAGCCTTCGACCGGACAGGGGGAATTGAGGGGCTACACCTTC	CAISEPSTGQGELRGYTF
TRBV19	NA	TRBJ2-7	TRBD1	TGTGCCAGTAGTACAACCGGGACAGGGCACGAGCAGTACTTC	CASSTTGTGHEQYF
TRBV5-1	NA	TRBJ2-3	NA	TGCGCCAGCAGCTTGGGGGGGTTACAGGGTCCACGAGATACGCAGTATTTT	CASSLGGLQGPRDTQYF
TRBV7-2	NA	TRBJ1-3	NA	TGTGCCAGCAGCTTGACGGACTTCTCTGGAAACACCATATATTTT	CASSLTDFSGNTIYF
TRBV7-2	NA	TRBJ1-6	NA	TGTGCCAGCAGTTTTACAGGGAATTCACCCCTCCACTTT	CASSFTGNSPLHF
TRBV4-3	NA	TRBJ2-7	NA	TGCGCCAGCAGCCAAGGGCACCGGGAGGCAGGGGGCCACGAGCAGTACTTC	CASSQGHREAGGHEQYF
TRBV19	few	TRBJ1-5	NA	TGTGCCAGTAGTATAAATCCGGCGGCGCCCCAGCATTTT	CASSINPAAPQHF
TRBV19	few	TRBJ1-1	NA	TGTGCCAGTAGTACCCTTTCGACAGGGAACACTGAAGCTTTCTTT	CASSTLSTGNTEAFF
TRBV5-1	NA	TRBJ2-3	NA	TGCGCCAGCAGCTTGGCGTCTAGCGCAGATACGCAGTATTTT	CASSLASSADTQYF
TRBV5-6	NA	TRBJ2-2	NA	TGTGCCAGCAGCTCCTACGTACTCGCGAACACCGGGGAGCTGTTTTTT	CASSSYVLANTGELFF
TRBV10-3	NA	TRBJ1-5	TRBD1	TGTGCCACCAGCCAGGGGGCCAGCAATCAGCCCCAGCATTTT	CATSQGASNQPQHF
TRBV7-3	few	TRBJ1-2	TRBD1	TGTGCCAGCAGCCCTGGGGGACAGGACTACACCTTC	CASSPGGQDYTF
TRBV5-8	NA	TRBJ2-7	NA	TGTGCCAGCAGCCTCAGGGGAGAGCAGTACTTC	CASSLRGEQYF
TRBV5-6	NA	TRBJ1-2	TRBD1	TGTGCCAGCAGCCTGGGAGGGGACAGGGCGTTCTATGGCTACACCTTC	CASSLGGDRAFYGYTF
TRBV19	NA	TRBJ2-3	NA	TGTGCCAGTAGTATTCAGGGCTATCAGCCAGATACGCAGTATTTT	CASSIQGYQPDTQYF
TRBV7-3	NA	TRBJ1-5	NA	TGTGCCAGCAGCTTTAGAGGGGGTTTGAATCAGCCCCAGCATTTT	CASSFRGGLNQPQHF
TRBV6-4	NA	TRBJ1-1	NA	TGTGCCAGCAGTGTTGAGGAGAACACTGAAGCTTTCTTT	CASSVEENTEAFF
TRBV28	NA	TRBJ1-3	NA	TGTGCCAGCTTGCGTGTCTCTGGAAACACCATATATTTT	CASLRVSGNTIYF
TRBV28	once	TRBJ1-5	NA	TGTGCCACCTCCCTAAGAGAAAATCAGCCCCAGCATTTT	CATSLRENQPQHF
TRBV7-9	NA	TRBJ2-7	NA	TGTGCCAGCAGCTTAGCGGGCAGGGTTGACGAGCAGTACTTC	CASSLAGRVDEQYF
TRBV5-6	NA	TRBJ2-2	TRBD2	TGTGCCAGCACCTCCGATCGGGGGGGGCGGACCGGGGAGCTGTTTTTT	CASTSDRGGRTGELFF
TRBV7-9	NA	TRBJ2-2	TRBD1	TGTGCCAGCAGCTCCGGGACAGGGGTCACCGGGGAGCTGTTTTTT	CASSSGTGVTGELFF
TRBV28	NA	TRBJ1-2	TRBD1	TGTGCCAGCAGTGGGGGACAGGGGGTTCCTGGCTACACCTTC	CASSGGQGVPGYTF